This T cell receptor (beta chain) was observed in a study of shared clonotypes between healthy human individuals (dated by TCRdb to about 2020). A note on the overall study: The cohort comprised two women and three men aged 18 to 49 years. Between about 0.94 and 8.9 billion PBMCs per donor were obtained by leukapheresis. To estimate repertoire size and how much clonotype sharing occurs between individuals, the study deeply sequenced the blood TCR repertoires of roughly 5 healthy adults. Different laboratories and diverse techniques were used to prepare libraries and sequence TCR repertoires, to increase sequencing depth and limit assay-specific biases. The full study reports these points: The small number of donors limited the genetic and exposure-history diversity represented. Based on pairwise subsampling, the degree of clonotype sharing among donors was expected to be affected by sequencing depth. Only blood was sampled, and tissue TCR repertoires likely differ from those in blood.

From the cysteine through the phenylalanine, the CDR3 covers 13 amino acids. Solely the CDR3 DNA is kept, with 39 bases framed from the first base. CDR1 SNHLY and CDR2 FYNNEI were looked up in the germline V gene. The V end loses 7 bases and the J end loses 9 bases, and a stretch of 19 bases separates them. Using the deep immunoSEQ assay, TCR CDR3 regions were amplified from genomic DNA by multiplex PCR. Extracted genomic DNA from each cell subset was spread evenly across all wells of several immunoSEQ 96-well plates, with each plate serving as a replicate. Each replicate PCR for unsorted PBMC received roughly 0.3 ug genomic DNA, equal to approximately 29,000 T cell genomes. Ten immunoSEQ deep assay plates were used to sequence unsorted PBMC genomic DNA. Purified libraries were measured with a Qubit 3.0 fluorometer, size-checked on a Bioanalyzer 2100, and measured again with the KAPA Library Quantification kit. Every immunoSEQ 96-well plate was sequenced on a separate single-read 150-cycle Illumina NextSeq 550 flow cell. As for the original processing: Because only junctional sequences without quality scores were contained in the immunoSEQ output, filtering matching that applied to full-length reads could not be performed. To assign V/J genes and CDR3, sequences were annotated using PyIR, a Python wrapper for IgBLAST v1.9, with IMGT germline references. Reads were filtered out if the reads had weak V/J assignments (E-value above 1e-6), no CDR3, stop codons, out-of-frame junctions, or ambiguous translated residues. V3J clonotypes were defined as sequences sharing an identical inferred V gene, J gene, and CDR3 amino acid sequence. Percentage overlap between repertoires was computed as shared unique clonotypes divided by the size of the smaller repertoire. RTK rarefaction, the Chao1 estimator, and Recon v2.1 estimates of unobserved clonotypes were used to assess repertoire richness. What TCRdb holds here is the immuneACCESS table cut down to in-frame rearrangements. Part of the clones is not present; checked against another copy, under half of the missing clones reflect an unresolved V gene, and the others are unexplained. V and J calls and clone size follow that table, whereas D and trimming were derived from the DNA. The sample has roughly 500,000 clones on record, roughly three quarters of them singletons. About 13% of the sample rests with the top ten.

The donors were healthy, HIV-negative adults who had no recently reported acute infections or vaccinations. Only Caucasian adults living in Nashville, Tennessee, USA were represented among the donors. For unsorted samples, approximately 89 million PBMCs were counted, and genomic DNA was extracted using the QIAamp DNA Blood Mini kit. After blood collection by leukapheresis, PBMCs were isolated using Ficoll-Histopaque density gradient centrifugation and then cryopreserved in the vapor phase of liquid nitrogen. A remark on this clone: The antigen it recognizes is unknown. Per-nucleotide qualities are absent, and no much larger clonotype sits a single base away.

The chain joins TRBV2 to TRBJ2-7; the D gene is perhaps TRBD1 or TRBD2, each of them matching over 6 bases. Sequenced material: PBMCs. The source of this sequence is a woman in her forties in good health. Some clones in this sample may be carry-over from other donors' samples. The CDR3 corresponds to CASIRGGSGWQYF. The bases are TGTGCCAGCATCCGAGGGGGGAGCGGGTGGCAGTACTTC.